Included here is one T cell receptor beta chain sequence, with context. As yet, its antigen is unknown. Researchers took RNA transcripts and amplified TCR beta CDR3 regions from them. The first round was an RT-PCR with HTBI primers, and the second round was a multiplex PCR. TCRdb re-called the multiplex PCR reads through MiXCR, storing one row per CDR3 protein. The table has 350,000 to 400,000 distinct CDR3 sequences, roughly 18% seen once; the top ten hold about 1.4%. V was pared by 1 base and J by 5 bases, with 6 bases between. The CDR3 is 13 amino acids. Looked up from germline, CDR1 is LNHNV and CDR2 is YYDKDF (reference sequence). This sample was taken from a study of Graves' ophthalmopathy and Graves' hyperthyroidism. Diagnosis was based on clinical symptoms, serum thyroxine, TRAb, thyroid ultrasound and orbital computed tomography. Broader study findings: A classifier, a 13-signature model, separated ophthalmopathy from stable hyperthyroidism with 87.88% sensitivity and about 81% specificity.

The receptor's source is a woman younger than 30 with Graves' ophthalmopathy. The genes are TRBV15 and TRBJ1-5; D uncertain. The material sequenced was peripheral blood. The CDR3 sequence is CATSRANYQPQHF. In DNA, the CDR3 is TGTGCCACCAGCAGAGCTAATTATCAGCCCCAGCATTTT. Looking up the rest from reference TRBV15 and TRBJ1-5 gives the full variable domain: DAMVIQNPRYQVTQFGKPVTLSCSQTLNHNVMYWYQQKSSQAPKLLFHYYDKDFNNEADTPDNFQSRRPNTSFCFLDIRSPGLGDTAMYLCATSRANYQPQHFGDGTRLSIL.